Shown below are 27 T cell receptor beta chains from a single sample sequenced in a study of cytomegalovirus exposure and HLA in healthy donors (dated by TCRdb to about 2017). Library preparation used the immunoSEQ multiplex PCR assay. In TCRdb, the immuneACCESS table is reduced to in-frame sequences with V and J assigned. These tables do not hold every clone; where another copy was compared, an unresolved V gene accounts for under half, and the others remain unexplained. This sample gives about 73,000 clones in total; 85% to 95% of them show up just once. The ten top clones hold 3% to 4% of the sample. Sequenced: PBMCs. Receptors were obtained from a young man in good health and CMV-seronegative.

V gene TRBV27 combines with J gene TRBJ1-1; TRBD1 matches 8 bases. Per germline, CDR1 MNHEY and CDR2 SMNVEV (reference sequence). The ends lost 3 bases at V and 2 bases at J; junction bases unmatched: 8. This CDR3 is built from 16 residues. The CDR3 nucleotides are TGTGCCAGCAGTTTCCGACTCAGGGGGCTTAACACTGAAGCTTTCTTT. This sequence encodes CASSFRLRGLNTEAFF.

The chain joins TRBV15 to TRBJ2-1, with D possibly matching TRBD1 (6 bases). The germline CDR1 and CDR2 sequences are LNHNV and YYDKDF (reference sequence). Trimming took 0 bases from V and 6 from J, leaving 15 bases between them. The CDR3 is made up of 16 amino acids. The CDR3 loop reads CATSRDLQGPVNEQFF. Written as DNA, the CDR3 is TGTGCCACCAGCAGAGATCTACAGGGCCCTGTCAATGAGCAGTTCTTC.

In DNA form, the CDR3 reads TGTGCCAGCAGCCCACGACCGTTAGACAGGGGAAACACTGAAGCTTTCTTT. This gives the protein CASSPRPLDRGNTEAFF. This chain links TRBV9 with TRBJ1-1; 8 bases are shared with TRBD1. Trimming at V came to 4 bases and at J to 2 bases, leaving 13 bases not matched to a gene. Germline V gene sequence: CDR1 SGDLS, CDR2 YYNGEE. The CDR3 sequence is 17 residues long. The whole variable domain, filled in from reference TRBV9 and TRBJ1-1, reads DSGVTQTPKHLITATGQRVTLRCSPRSGDLSVYWYQQSLDQGLQFLIQYYNGEERAKGNILERFSAQQFPDLHSELNLSSLELGDSALYFCASSPRPLDRGNTEAFFGQGTRLTVV.

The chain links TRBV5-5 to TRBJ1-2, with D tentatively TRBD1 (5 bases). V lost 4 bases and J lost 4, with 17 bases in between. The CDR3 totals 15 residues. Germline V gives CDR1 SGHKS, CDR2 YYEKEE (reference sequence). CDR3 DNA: TGTGCCAGCAGCCAAGGGATACAGGATATCTATGGCTACACCTTC. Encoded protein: CASSQGIQDIYGYTF.

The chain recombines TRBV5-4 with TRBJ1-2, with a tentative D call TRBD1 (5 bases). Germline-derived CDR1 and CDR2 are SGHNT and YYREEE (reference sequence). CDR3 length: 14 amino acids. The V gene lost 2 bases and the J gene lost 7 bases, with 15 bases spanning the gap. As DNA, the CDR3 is TGTGCCAGCAGCTTAGGACCTTCAGGGCTTGGCTACACCTTC. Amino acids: CASSLGPSGLGYTF.

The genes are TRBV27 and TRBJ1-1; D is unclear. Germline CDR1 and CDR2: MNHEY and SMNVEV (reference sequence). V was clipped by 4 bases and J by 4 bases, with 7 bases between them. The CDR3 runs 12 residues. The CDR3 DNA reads TGTGCCAGCAGTTCCTCGGGCACTGAAGCTTTCTTT. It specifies CASSSSGTEAFF.

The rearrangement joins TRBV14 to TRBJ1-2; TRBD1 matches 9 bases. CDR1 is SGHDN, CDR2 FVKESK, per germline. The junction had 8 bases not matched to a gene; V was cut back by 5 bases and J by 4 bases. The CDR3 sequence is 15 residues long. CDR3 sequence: CASSDQTGGIYGYTF. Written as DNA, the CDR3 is TGTGCCAGCAGCGACCAGACAGGGGGTATCTATGGCTACACCTTC.

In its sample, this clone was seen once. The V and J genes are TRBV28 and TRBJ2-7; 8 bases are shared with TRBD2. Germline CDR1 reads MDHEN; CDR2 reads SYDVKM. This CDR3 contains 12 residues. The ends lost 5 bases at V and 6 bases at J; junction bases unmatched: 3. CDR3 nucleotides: TGTGCCAGCAGTCTCACTAGCGGCGAGCAGTACTTC. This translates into CASSLTSGEQYF. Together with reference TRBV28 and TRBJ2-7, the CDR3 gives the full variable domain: DVKVTQSSRYLVKRTGEKVFLECVQDMDHENMFWYRQDPGLGLRLIYFSYDVKMKEKGDIPEGYSVSREKKERFSLILESASTNQTSMYLCASSLTSGEQYFGPGTRLTVT.

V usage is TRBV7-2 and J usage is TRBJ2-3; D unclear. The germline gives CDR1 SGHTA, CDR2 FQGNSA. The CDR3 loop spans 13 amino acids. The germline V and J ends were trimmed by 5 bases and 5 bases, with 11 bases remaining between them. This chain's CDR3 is CASSTTYKDTQYF. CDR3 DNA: TGTGCCAGCAGCACTACTTACAAAGATACGCAGTATTTT. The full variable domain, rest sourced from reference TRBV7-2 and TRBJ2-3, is GAGVSQSPSNKVTEKGKDVELRCDPISGHTALYWYRQSLGQGLEFLIYFQGNSAPDKSGLPSDRFSAERTGGSVSTLTIQRTQQEDSAVYLCASSTTYKDTQYFGPGTRLTVL.

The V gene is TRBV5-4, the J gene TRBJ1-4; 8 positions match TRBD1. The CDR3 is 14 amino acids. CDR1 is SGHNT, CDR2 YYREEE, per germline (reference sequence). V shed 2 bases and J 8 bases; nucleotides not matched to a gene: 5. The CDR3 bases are TGTGCCAGCAGCTTACAGGGGGTTGGGGAAAAACTGTTTTTT. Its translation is CASSLQGVGEKLFF.

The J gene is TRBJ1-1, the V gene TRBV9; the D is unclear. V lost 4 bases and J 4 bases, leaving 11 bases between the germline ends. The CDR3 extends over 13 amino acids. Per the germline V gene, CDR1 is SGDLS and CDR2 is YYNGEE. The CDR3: CASSPDAGTEAFF. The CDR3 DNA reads TGTGCCAGCAGCCCAGATGCGGGCACTGAAGCTTTCTTT.

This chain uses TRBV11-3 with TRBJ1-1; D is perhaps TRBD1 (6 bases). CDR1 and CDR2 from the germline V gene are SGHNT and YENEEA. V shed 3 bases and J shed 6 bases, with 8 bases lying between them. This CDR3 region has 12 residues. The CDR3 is CASSLTGAEAFF. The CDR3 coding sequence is TGTGCCAGCAGCTTGACAGGAGCTGAAGCTTTCTTT.

CDR3 DNA sequence: TGTGCCAGTACAGATCAGGGCCTTGTGGGCACTGAAGCTTTCTTT. Residues: CASTDQGLVGTEAFF. This sequence joins TRBV19 and TRBJ1-1; D is possibly TRBD1 (5 bases). Germline V gene data show CDR1 as LNHDA and CDR2 as SQIVND (reference sequence). The CDR3 runs to 15 residues. With 7 bases removed from V and 4 bases from J, the gap between germline ends came to 19 bases.

The CDR3 DNA reads as TGTGCCAGCAGCTTAGGTGAGACTGAAGCTTTCTTT. This sequence encodes CASSLGETEAFF. V is TRBV7-9 and J is TRBJ1-1; D call uncertain. The CDR3 extends over 12 amino acids. Trimming removed 1 base from V and 5 bases from J, with 5 bases in between. The germline CDR1 and CDR2 sequences are SEHNR and FQNEAQ (reference sequence).

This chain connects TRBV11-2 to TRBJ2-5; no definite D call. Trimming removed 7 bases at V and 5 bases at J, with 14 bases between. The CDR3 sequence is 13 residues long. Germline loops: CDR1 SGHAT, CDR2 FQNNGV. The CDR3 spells CASTQTIRETQYF. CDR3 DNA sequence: TGTGCCAGCACCCAAACTATACGGGAGACCCAGTACTTC.

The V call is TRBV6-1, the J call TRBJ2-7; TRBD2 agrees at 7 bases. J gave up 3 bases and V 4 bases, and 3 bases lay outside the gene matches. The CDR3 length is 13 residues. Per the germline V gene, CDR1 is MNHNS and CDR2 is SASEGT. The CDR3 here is CASSASSGYEQYF. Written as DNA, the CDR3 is TGTGCCAGCAGTGCATCTAGCGGCTACGAGCAGTACTTC.

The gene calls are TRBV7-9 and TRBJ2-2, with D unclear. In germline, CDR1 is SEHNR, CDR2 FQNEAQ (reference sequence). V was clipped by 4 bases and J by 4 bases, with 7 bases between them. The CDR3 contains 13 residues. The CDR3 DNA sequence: TGTGCCAGCAGCTGGGCCGGCACCGGGGAGCTGTTTTTT. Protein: CASSWAGTGELFF. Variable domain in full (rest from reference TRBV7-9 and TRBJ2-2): DTGVSQNPRHKITKRGQNVTFRCDPISEHNRLYWYRQTLGQGPEFLTYFQNEAQLEKSRLLSDRFSAERPKGSFSTLEIQRTEQGDSAMYLCASSWAGTGELFFGEGSRLTVL.

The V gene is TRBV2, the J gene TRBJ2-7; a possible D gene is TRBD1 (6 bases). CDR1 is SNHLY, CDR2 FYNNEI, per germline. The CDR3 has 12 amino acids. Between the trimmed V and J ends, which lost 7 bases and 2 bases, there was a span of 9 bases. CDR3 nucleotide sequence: TGTGCCAGCAACCAGGGGCCCTACGAGCAGTACTTC. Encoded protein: CASNQGPYEQYF. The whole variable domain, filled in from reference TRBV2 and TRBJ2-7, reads EPEVTQTPSHQVTQMGQEVILRCVPISNHLYFYWYRQILGQKVEFLVSFYNNEISEKSEIFDDQFSVERPDGSNFTLKIRSTKLEDSAMYFCASNQGPYEQYFGPGTRLTVT.

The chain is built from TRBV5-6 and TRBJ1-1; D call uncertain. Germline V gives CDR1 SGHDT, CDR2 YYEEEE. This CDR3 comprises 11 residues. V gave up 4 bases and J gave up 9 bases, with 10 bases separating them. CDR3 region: CASSLNGKAFF. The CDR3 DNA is TGTGCCAGCAGCCTCAACGGGAAAGCTTTCTTT.

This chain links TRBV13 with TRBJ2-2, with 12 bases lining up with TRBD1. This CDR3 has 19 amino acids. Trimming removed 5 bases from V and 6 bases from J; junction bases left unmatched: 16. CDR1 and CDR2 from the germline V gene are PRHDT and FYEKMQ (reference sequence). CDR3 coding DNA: TGTGCCAGCAGCCCGATGGTTGGGACAGGGGGCGCATTATCCGGGGAGCTGTTTTTT. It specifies CASSPMVGTGGALSGELFF.

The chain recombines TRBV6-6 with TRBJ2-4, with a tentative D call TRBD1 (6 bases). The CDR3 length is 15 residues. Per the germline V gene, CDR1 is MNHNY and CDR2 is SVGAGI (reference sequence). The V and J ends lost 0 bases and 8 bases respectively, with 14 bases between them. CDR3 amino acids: CASSYSRQGLDIQYF. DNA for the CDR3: TGTGCCAGCAGTTACTCGAGGCAGGGGTTGGACATTCAGTACTTC.

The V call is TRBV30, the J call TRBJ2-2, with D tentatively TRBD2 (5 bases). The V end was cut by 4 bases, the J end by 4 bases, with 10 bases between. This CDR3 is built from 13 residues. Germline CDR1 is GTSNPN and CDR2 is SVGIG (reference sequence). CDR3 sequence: CAWNLAGTGELFF. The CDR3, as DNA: TGTGCCTGGAATCTCGCGGGCACCGGGGAGCTGTTTTTT. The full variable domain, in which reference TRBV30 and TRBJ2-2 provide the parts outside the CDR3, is SQTIHQWPATLVQPVGSPLSLECTVEGTSNPNLYWYRQAAGRGLQLLFYSVGIGQISSEVPQNLSASRPQDRQFILSSKKLLLSDSGFYLCAWNLAGTGELFFGEGSRLTVL.

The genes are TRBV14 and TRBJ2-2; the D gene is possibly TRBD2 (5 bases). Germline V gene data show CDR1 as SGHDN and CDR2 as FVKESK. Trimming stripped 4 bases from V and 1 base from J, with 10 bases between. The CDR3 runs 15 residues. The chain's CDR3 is CASSRSEGNTGELFF. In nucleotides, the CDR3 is TGTGCCAGCAGCCGGAGTGAGGGGAACACCGGGGAGCTGTTTTTT. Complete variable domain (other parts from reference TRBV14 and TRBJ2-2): EAGVTQFPSHSVIEKGQTVTLRCDPISGHDNLYWYRRVMGKEIKFLLHFVKESKQDESGMPNNRFLAERTGGTYSTLKVQPAELEDSGVYFCASSRSEGNTGELFFGEGSRLTVL.

CDR3 residues: CATSNQGVPEQFF. The CDR3 DNA reads as TGTGCCACCAGCAACCAAGGAGTACCTGAGCAGTTCTTC. The chain is built from TRBV15 and TRBJ2-1; D not resolved. The V end lost 4 bases, the J end lost 9 bases, and 13 bases lay between the germline ends. Germline assignment: CDR1 LNHNV and CDR2 YYDKDF (reference sequence). The length of the CDR3 is 13 residues.

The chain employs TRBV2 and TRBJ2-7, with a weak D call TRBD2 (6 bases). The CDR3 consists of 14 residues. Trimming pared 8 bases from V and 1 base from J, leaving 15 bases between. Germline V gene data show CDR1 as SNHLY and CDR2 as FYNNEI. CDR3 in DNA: TGTGCCAGCGGCCGGGACTCACCTTCCTACGAGCAGTACTTC. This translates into CASGRDSPSYEQYF.

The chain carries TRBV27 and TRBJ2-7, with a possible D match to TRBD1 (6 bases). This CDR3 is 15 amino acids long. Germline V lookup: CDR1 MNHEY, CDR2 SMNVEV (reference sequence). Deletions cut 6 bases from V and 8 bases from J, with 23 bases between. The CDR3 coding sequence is TGTGCCAGCAGCCAATATCAGGGGCTACAAAGCAAGCAGTACTTC. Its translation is CASSQYQGLQSKQYF.

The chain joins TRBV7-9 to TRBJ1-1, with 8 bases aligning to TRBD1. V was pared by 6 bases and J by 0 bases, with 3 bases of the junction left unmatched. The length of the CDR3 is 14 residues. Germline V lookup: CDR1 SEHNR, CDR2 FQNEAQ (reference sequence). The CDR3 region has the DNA TGTGCCAGCAGAGACAGGGGCATGAACACTGAAGCTTTCTTT. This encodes CASRDRGMNTEAFF.